This T cell receptor beta chain was sequenced in a study of blood T cells in healthy people across ages. The study, taken as a whole, reports: Unsorted PBMCs prevented conclusive naive versus antigen-experienced comparison. Naive T cell percentage and TCR beta diversity correlated strongly. Calculation of diversity from one million T cells yielded estimates considered to be underestimates.

This CDR3 region has 15 residues. V gave up 7 bases and J gave up 9 bases, with 19 bases separating them. Germline-derived CDR1 and CDR2 are SGHTA and FQGNSA. Primed by a sample-barcoded 5' primer and a J-beta primer mix, a second PCR proceeded for 7 to 11 cycles. TCRdb called the 5' RACE reads again in MiXCR, with one record for every CDR3 protein. The sample includes a few hundred thousand distinct CDR3 sequences, 27% of them seen just once. This clonotype was seen a few times. Its antigen is not known. Sequenced sample: blood. V and J are TRBV7-2 and TRBJ1-6, with D uncertain. The sequence was collected from a woman in her 70s in good health. In nucleotides, the CDR3 is TGTGCCAGCATCCTTAAGTGGGGTTCCAGTTCACCCCTCCACTTT. It encodes CASILKWGSSSPLHF.